This T cell receptor beta chain emerged from a study of blood T cell repertoires in COVID-19. Across roughly 25 US areas, participants ranged in age from 18 to 89 years. Donors were grouped by their self-reported clinical history. Per the authors' pipeline: Reference gene primer amplification yielded estimated nucleated cell counts. Using immunoSEQ multiplex PCR, the repertoire was profiled, and TCRdb retains in-frame clones only, with some absent. V, J and clone size are those of that table, while D and trimming were read from the DNA. The repertoire consists of more than 300,000 clones, with more than 85% occurring once and the leading ten covering almost 4%. The sample consisted of PBMCs or T cells enriched from blood (not recorded which). The sequence derives from a woman in her thirties who had been exposed to COVID-19.

The CDR3 here is CASSQAYKIGTPYGYTF. DNA for the CDR3: TGCGCCAGCAGCCAAGCATATAAGATCGGGACTCCCTATGGCTACACCTTC. The chain combines TRBV4-1 with TRBJ1-2, with a possible D match to TRBD1 (5 bases). Trimming removed 1 base at V and 4 bases at J, with 19 bases between. The CDR3 is made up of 17 amino acids. Germline V gene data show CDR1 as MGHRA and CDR2 as YSYEKL.